The clone carrying this TCR beta chain was counted only a few times. As yet, its antigen is unknown. This sample is drawn from a study of T cells in Graves' hyperthyroidism and ophthalmopathy. General study findings and limits: For ophthalmopathy, model prediction preceded onset by a median 6.5 months. Stable hyperthyroidism was separated from ophthalmopathy by a model based on 13 V-J features. The majority of expanded thyroid clonotypes above 0.001 also appeared in blood.

RNA transcripts yielded amplified TCR beta CDR3 regions. In the first-round RT-PCR of the TCR CDR3, the HTBI primer set was used. One entry per CDR3 protein results from TCRdb running MiXCR on the multiplex PCR reads. The sample consists of more than 500,000 distinct CDR3 sequences, about 16% of them appearing once. With 4 bases removed from V and 0 bases from J, the gap between germline ends came to 15 bases. This CDR3 is built from 17 residues. CDR1 and CDR2 (germline): KGHDR, SFDVKD. Orbital computed tomography and thyroid ultrasound, together with serum TRAb and thyroxine and clinical symptoms, were used for diagnoses.

The sequence derives from a woman aged 25-40 years with Graves' ophthalmopathy. V is TRBV24-1 and J is TRBJ2-1, with D unresolved. Sequencing was done on a sample of blood. The CDR3 nucleotides are TGTGCCACCAGTGACCTAGGACGCCCGAGCTCCTACAATGAGCAGTTCTTC. Amino acids: CATSDLGRPSSYNEQFF.